Listed below are T cell receptor beta chains from one sample, sequenced in a study of beta chain features in type 1 diabetes. This table comes from immunoSEQ multiplex PCR, and its TCRdb copy is limited to in-frame clones, with some not included. This sample carries some 410,000 clones, approximately 10% of them seen once, and the ten largest clones take 0.035% to 0.05%. Sequenced sample: naive CD4+ T cells from blood. The receptors here all came from a woman in her late teens or twenties in good health. The CDR3 runs from the conserved cysteine through the conserved F or W. The order of the fields is CDR3 length, V gene, D gene, clone size, J gene, CDR3 protein, CDR3 DNA. D genes are given only for firm matches. Clone size is stated in some rows and not others, as once, few, many or a class when expanded.

15,TRBV18,TRBD2,-,TRBJ2-7,CASSLLSGKTYEQYF,TGTGCCAGCTCACTCCTTAGCGGGAAAACCTACGAGCAGTACTTC
13,TRBV30,-,-,TRBJ1-5,CAWDTGFNQPQHF,TGTGCCTGGGACACAGGATTCAATCAGCCCCAGCATTTT
15,TRBV7-3,-,-,TRBJ1-6,CASSASGRDNSPLHF,TGTGCCAGCAGCGCCTCGGGACGGGATAATTCACCCCTCCACTTT
13,TRBV18,-,-,TRBJ1-2,CASSPDSNYGYTF,TGTGCCAGCTCACCAGACAGCAACTATGGCTACACCTTC
17,TRBV7-2,TRBD2,-,TRBJ2-5,CASSSQSTGLAGETQYF,TGTGCCAGCAGCTCGCAGAGCACGGGACTAGCGGGAGAGACCCAGTACTTC
16,TRBV9,TRBD1,-,TRBJ1-2,CASSVGQGLANYGYTF,TGTGCCAGCAGCGTAGGACAGGGTTTGGCTAACTATGGCTACACCTTC
15,TRBV2,TRBD1,few,TRBJ2-3,CASRGTGLNTDTQYF,TGTGCCAGCAGGGGGACAGGGCTTAACACAGATACGCAGTATTTT
16,TRBV9,-,-,TRBJ2-1,CASSVAAATSYNEQFF,TGTGCCAGCAGCGTAGCGGCGGCTACCTCCTACAATGAGCAGTTCTTC
14,TRBV28,TRBD1,-,TRBJ1-2,CASSSPDRDYGYTF,TGTGCCAGCAGTTCGCCGGACAGGGACTATGGCTACACCTTC
15,TRBV27,TRBD1,-,TRBJ2-5,CASSHRDRGRETQYF,TGTGCCAGCAGCCACCGGGACAGGGGGCGGGAGACCCAGTACTTC
16,TRBV27,-,few,TRBJ2-3,CASRTPRGLSTDTQYF,TGTGCCAGCCGCACACCGCGGGGCTTAAGCACAGATACGCAGTATTTT
12,TRBV25-1,TRBD1,-,TRBJ2-3,CASSGPGGTQYF,TGTGCCAGCAGTGGACCAGGGGGTACGCAGTATTTT
16,TRBV4-3,-,-,TRBJ2-5,CASSQDPTGGQETQYF,TGCGCCAGCAGCCAAGATCCTACAGGTGGCCAAGAGACCCAGTACTTC
13,TRBV7-2,-,-,TRBJ2-3,CASSGGPTRTQYF,TGTGCCAGCAGCGGCGGACCTACAAGAACGCAGTATTTT
16,TRBV28,-,few,TRBJ2-6,CASSFWGYSGANVLTF,TGTGCCAGCAGTTTCTGGGGATACTCTGGGGCCAACGTCCTGACTTTC
12,TRBV18,-,few,TRBJ2-1,CASSPLASTKFF,TGTGCCAGCTCACCATTGGCCTCCACCAAGTTCTTC
13,TRBV18,TRBD1,-,TRBJ1-4,CASSPGTGEKLFF,TGTGCCAGCTCACCCGGGACAGGGGAAAAACTGTTTTTT
12,TRBV2,-,few,TRBJ2-1,CASQDQYNEQFF,TGTGCCAGTCAGGACCAGTACAATGAGCAGTTCTTC
15,TRBV6-6,-,-,TRBJ2-1,CASRPSGTRYNEQFF,TGTGCCAGCAGACCCTCCGGGACACGCTACAATGAGCAGTTCTTC
15,TRBV27,TRBD2,-,TRBJ2-1,CASRGLAGDYNEQFF,TGTGCCAGCAGGGGACTAGCGGGAGACTACAATGAGCAGTTCTTC
11,TRBV20-1,-,few,TRBJ2-1,CSAREVGEQFF,TGCAGTGCTAGAGAGGTTGGCGAGCAGTTCTTC
13,TRBV30,-,-,TRBJ1-2,CAWSVVEKFGYTF,TGTGCCTGGAGTGTTGTCGAAAAGTTTGGCTACACCTTC
17,TRBV7-9,TRBD1,-,TRBJ2-2,CASSSPGTGDRTGELFF,TGTGCCAGCAGCTCTCCCGGGACAGGGGATCGGACCGGGGAGCTGTTTTTT
15,TRBV19,TRBD1,-,TRBJ2-1,CASSLRQGAWDEQFF,TGTGCCAGTAGTCTTCGGCAGGGGGCTTGGGATGAGCAGTTCTTC
14,TRBV11-2,-,-,TRBJ2-3,CASSLDPGPGTQYF,TGTGCCAGCAGCTTAGATCCAGGCCCGGGTACGCAGTATTTT
16,TRBV4-3,-,once,TRBJ2-3,CASSQRLSGSTDTQYF,TGCGCCAGCAGCCAGAGATTAAGTGGAAGCACAGATACGCAGTATTTT
13,TRBV11-1,-,few,TRBJ2-1,CASRFGLNNEQFF,TGTGCCAGCAGATTTGGACTTAACAATGAGCAGTTCTTC
13,TRBV27,-,few,TRBJ2-5,CASSLEGRETQYF,TGTGCCAGCAGTTTAGAGGGTCGGGAGACCCAGTACTTC
18,TRBV7-2,-,-,TRBJ2-3,CASSLAAQGFSGTDTQYF,TGTGCCAGCAGCTTAGCGGCCCAGGGGTTCAGTGGCACAGATACGCAGTATTTT
16,TRBV5-1,TRBD2,few,TRBJ2-3,CASSLPSGASTDTQYF,TGCGCCAGCAGCTTGCCTAGCGGGGCTAGCACAGATACGCAGTATTTT
10,TRBV29-1,-,-,TRBJ1-2,CSASNYGYTF,TGCAGCGCCAGTAACTATGGCTACACCTTC
14,TRBV2,-,-,TRBJ1-2,CASSVKGKGNGYTF,TGTGCCAGCAGTGTGAAAGGGAAAGGGAATGGCTACACCTTC
15,TRBV4-1,-,few,TRBJ1-1,CASSQGQGTNTEAFF,TGCGCCAGCAGCCAAGGGCAGGGTACGAACACTGAAGCTTTCTTT
15,TRBV14,-,few,TRBJ1-1,CASSQDRRWGTEAFF,TGTGCCAGCAGCCAAGATCGGAGATGGGGCACTGAAGCTTTCTTT
13,TRBV5-4,-,-,TRBJ1-4,CASSSPGTEKLFF,TGTGCCAGCAGCTCTCCCGGGACCGAAAAACTGTTTTTT
13,TRBV7-6,-,once,TRBJ1-1,CASSLVRATEAFF,TGTGCCAGCAGCTTAGTGCGTGCCACTGAAGCTTTCTTT
13,TRBV5-1,-,few,TRBJ2-3,CASSPLAWDTQYF,TGCGCCAGCAGCCCACTAGCATGGGATACGCAGTATTTT
13,TRBV30,-,few,TRBJ1-5,CAWSVRSNQPQHF,TGTGCCTGGAGTGTACGGAGCAATCAGCCCCAGCATTTT
16,TRBV9,TRBD1,-,TRBJ1-2,CASSGNRGKTNYGYTF,TGTGCCAGCAGCGGTAACAGGGGAAAAACTAACTATGGCTACACCTTC
15,TRBV5-1,-,few,TRBJ2-3,CASSLGGTSTDTQYF,TGCGCCAGCAGCTTGGGAGGAACTAGCACAGATACGCAGTATTTT
13,TRBV29-1,-,-,TRBJ2-7,CSVVGHSAYEQYF,TGCAGCGTGGTGGGCCACAGCGCCTACGAGCAGTACTTC
15,TRBV25-1,-,few,TRBJ1-1,CASSDPRRGNTEAFF,TGTGCCAGCAGTGACCCACGGAGGGGAAACACTGAAGCTTTCTTT
16,TRBV4-3,TRBD1,-,TRBJ1-1,CASSQLPGTGLVKAFF,TGCGCCAGCAGCCAACTTCCCGGGACAGGGCTAGTGAAGGCTTTCTTT
13,TRBV19,TRBD1,-,TRBJ2-7,CASSRQDRLQQYF,TGTGCCAGTAGTAGGCAGGACAGGCTGCAGCAGTACTTC
13,TRBV30,TRBD1,few,TRBJ1-2,CAWATGGVAGYTF,TGTGCCTGGGCAACAGGGGGAGTAGCTGGCTACACCTTC
14,TRBV2,-,few,TRBJ1-2,CASNLRGFNYGYTF,TGTGCCAGCAATTTACGGGGGTTTAACTATGGCTACACCTTC
13,TRBV29-1,TRBD1,-,TRBJ1-5,CSVARGGNQPQHF,TGCAGCGTTGCCAGGGGGGGCAATCAGCCCCAGCATTTT
17,TRBV5-4,TRBD2,-,TRBJ2-5,CASSLVMLAGTQETQYF,TGTGCCAGCAGCTTGGTGATGCTAGCGGGGACCCAAGAGACCCAGTACTTC
15,TRBV30,-,-,TRBJ1-3,CAWSRDLSSGNTIYF,TGTGCCTGGAGTAGGGACTTGAGCTCTGGAAACACCATATATTTT